Listed below are T cell receptor beta chains from one sample, sequenced in a study of monozygotic twins with cystic fibrosis. Produced via immunoSEQ multiplex PCR; TCRdb's table is partial and in-frame only. The sample lists tens of thousands of clones, around 93% occurring once. Sequenced sample: blood. These receptors originate from a girl aged 2 to 9 with cystic fibrosis. CDR3s include the opening cysteine and the closing phenylalanine or tryptophan.

v_call: TRBV2
cdr3_aa: CASSAGQGFQPQHF

v_call: TRBV7-2
cdr3_aa: CASFDPLGIDTQYF

v_call: TRBV29-1
cdr3_aa: CSVCLEGTLMGEQYF

v_call: TRBV11-3
cdr3_aa: CASSLIRAQGRADTQYF

v_call: TRBV4-1
cdr3_aa: CASSQEAWPESYGYTF

v_call: TRBV6-5
cdr3_aa: CASSRQIPDTEAFF

v_call: TRBV10-2
cdr3_aa: CASSTGGSNQPQHF

v_call: TRBV25-1
cdr3_aa: CASSRGRTANYGYTF

v_call: TRBV27
cdr3_aa: CASSFKDSGQPQHF

v_call: TRBV12-5
cdr3_aa: CASGLVQLDPPPVELFF

v_call: TRBV9
cdr3_aa: CASSPSGTSYEQYF

v_call: TRBV2
cdr3_aa: CASSDVGLAGGPYNEQFF

v_call: TRBV29-1
cdr3_aa: CSVLAYPMNTEAFF

v_call: TRBV9
cdr3_aa: CASSETGQSTNYGYTF

v_call: TRBV6-6
cdr3_aa: CASSPLTTGELFF

v_call: TRBV5-4
cdr3_aa: CASSLWAGGQETQYF

v_call: TRBV27
cdr3_aa: CASHDRNYGYTF

v_call: TRBV6-1
cdr3_aa: CASSVEPSNQPQHF

v_call: TRBV6-6
cdr3_aa: CASSVYEGGWFEQYF

v_call: TRBV28
cdr3_aa: CASSLLPEGTSPLHF

v_call: TRBV7-2
cdr3_aa: CASNQGFNYGYTF

v_call: TRBV4-3
cdr3_aa: CASSQEGSSGGNTDTQYF

v_call: TRBV7-6
cdr3_aa: CASSSDRVQYF

v_call: TRBV25-1
cdr3_aa: CASSEYGVARRGIYEQYF

v_call: TRBV13
cdr3_aa: CASSHGTSGAGEQFF

v_call: TRBV7-2
cdr3_aa: CASSLQAGYEQYF

v_call: TRBV29-1
cdr3_aa: CSVGGAGNEQFF

v_call: TRBV27
cdr3_aa: CASSIQGNTEAFF

v_call: TRBV28
cdr3_aa: CASSLAGDNSPLHF

v_call: TRBV6-5
cdr3_aa: CASSYSRDSPYGYTF

v_call: TRBV28
cdr3_aa: CASSLRQARGGNTIYF

v_call: TRBV6-1
cdr3_aa: CASRYRDGGTYEQYF

v_call: TRBV11-2
cdr3_aa: CASSLEGRGGAVRF

v_call: TRBV7-2
cdr3_aa: CASSQRQGVETQYF

v_call: TRBV18
cdr3_aa: CASSPLVTSTDTQYF

v_call: TRBV19
cdr3_aa: CASSIGVGNSNQPQHF

v_call: TRBV5-1
cdr3_aa: CASRRASNMNTEAFF

v_call: TRBV7-9
cdr3_aa: CASSTGQGAGANVLTF

v_call: TRBV5-4
cdr3_aa: CASSSGLFTPLEQYF

v_call: TRBV4-3
cdr3_aa: CASSQDLPGSNYGYTF

v_call: TRBV6-5
cdr3_aa: CASSYGQGESGYTF

v_call: TRBV20-1
cdr3_aa: CSARLAGTQYF

v_call: TRBV19
cdr3_aa: CASSISGTSETQYF

v_call: TRBV6-5
cdr3_aa: CASSYSLTSYGYTF

v_call: TRBV5-1
cdr3_aa: CASSQRTGVGAFF

v_call: TRBV4-3
cdr3_aa: CASSQDAGTGGIVGYTF

v_call: TRBV4-3
cdr3_aa: CASSQGVGQPQHF

v_call: TRBV7-9
cdr3_aa: CASSSRGRVEKLFF

v_call: TRBV13
cdr3_aa: CASSFRGGTEAFF

v_call: TRBV5-6
cdr3_aa: CASSWFDSPYEQYF

v_call: TRBV6-1
cdr3_aa: CPLGGKEETQYF

v_call: TRBV6-5
cdr3_aa: CASSYAEGSGYEQFF

v_call: TRBV29-1
cdr3_aa: CSVKQGAEAFF

v_call: TRBV5-1
cdr3_aa: CASGFKTVQENTGELFF

v_call: TRBV19
cdr3_aa: CASSPGDRNTEAFF

v_call: TRBV2
cdr3_aa: CASRGGTGITYEQYF

v_call: TRBV6-1
cdr3_aa: CASSGQATTEAFF

v_call: TRBV5-5
cdr3_aa: CASSSGTLHNTQYF

v_call: TRBV7-9
cdr3_aa: CASSLLDEQYF